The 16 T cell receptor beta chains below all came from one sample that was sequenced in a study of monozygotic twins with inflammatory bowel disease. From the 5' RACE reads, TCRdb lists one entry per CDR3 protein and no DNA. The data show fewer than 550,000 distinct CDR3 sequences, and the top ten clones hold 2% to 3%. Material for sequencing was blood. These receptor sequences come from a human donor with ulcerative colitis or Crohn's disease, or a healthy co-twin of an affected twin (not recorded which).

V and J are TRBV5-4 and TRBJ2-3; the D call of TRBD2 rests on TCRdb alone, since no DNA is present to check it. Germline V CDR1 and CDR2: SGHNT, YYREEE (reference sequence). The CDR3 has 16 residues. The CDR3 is CASGLLTSGGGDTQYF.

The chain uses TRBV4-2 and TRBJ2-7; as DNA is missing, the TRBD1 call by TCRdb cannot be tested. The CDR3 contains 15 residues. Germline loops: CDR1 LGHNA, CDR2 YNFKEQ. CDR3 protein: CASSQGGEDLYEQYF.

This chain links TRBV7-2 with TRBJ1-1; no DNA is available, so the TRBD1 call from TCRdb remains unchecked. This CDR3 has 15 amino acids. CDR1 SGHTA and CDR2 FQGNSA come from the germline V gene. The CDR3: CASSLVQALNTEAFF.

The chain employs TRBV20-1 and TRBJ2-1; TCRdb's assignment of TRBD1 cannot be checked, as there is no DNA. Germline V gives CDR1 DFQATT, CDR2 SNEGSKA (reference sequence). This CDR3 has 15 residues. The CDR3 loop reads CSARDLGGQHNEQFF.

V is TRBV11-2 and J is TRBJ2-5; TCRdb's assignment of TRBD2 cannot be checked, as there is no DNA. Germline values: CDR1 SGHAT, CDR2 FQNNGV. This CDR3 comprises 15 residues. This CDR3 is CASSRTSGDPETQYF.

The CDR3 loop is CSAWVGLSREQYF. The chain carries TRBV20-1 and TRBJ2-7; TCRdb's D call, TRBD2, is unchecked because there is no DNA. The CDR3 totals 13 residues. CDR1 is DFQATT and CDR2 is SNEGSKA in the germline V gene (reference sequence).

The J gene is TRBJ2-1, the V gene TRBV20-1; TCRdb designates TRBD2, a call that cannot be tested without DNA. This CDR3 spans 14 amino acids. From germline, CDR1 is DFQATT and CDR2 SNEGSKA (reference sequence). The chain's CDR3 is CSAPKLVGSNEQFF.

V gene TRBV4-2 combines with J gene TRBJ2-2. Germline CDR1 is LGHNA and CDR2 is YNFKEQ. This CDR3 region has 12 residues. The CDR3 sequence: CANSQGVGELFF.

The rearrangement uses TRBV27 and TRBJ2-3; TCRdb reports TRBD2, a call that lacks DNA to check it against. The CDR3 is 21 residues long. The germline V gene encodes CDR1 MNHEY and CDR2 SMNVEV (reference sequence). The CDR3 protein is CASSKGVKGIAKIHSTDTQYF.

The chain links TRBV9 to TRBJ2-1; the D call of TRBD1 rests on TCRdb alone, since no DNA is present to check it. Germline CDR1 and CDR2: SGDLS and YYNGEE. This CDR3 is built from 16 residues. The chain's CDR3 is CASSAGTPSSYNEQFF. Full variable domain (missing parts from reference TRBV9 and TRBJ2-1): DSGVTQTPKHLITATGQRVTLRCSPRSGDLSVYWYQQSLDQGLQFLIQYYNGEERAKGNILERFSAQQFPDLHSELNLSSLELGDSALYFCASSAGTPSSYNEQFFGPGTRLTVL.

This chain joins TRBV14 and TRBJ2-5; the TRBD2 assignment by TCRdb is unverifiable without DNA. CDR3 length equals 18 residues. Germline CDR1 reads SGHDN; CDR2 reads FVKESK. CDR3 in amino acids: CASSQVGTLRPAQETQYF.

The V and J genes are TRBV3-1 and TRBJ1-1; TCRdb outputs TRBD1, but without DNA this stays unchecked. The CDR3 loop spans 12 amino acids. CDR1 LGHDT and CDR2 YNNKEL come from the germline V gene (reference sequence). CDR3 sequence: CASSHTGETAFF.

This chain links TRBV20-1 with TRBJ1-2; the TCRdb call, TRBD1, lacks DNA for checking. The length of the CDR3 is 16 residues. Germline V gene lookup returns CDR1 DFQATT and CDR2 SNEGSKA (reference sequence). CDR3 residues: CSATISGTDANYGYTF.

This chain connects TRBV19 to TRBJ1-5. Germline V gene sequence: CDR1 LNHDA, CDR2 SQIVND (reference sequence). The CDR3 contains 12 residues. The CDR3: CASRMTSQPQHF.

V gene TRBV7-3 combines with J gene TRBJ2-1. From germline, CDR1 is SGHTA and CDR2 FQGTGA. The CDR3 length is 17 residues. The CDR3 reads CASSPSQGSLPYNEQFF.

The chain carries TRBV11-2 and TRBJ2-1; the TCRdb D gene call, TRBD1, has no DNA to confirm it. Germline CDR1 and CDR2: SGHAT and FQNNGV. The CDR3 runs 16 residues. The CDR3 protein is CASSFGGVSSYNEQFF.